These 25 T cell receptor beta chains originate from one sample sequenced in a study of cytomegalovirus exposure and HLA in healthy donors. TCRdb's table, derived via immunoSEQ multiplex PCR, lists solely in-frame clones and lacks some. The sample holds about 200,000 clones, 70% to 90% seen once. The sequenced sample consisted of PBMCs. The receptor source for this set is a woman under 30 in good health and CMV-seronegative.

The J gene is TRBJ2-3, the V gene TRBV2; TRBD2 agrees at 10 bases. Losses at the gene ends were 8 bases for V and 1 base for J; bases not matched to a gene: 9. Germline CDR1 SNHLY, CDR2 FYNNEI. The CDR3 totals 16 residues. CDR3 bases: TGTGCCAGCGGAGCGGGAGGGTCAACAGGCACAGATACGCAGTATTTT. Translated, it gives CASGAGGSTGTDTQYF.

This clone showed up just once. The chain has TRBV16 and TRBJ1-5; the D is unclear. The ends were cut back, 0 bases at V and 6 bases at J, with 12 bases in the middle. The CDR3 totals 15 residues. Germline V gives CDR1 KGHSY, CDR2 FQNENV. CDR3 loop: CASSQSYTAGQPQHF. The CDR3 DNA reads TGTGCCAGCAGCCAATCGTATACGGCGGGTCAGCCCCAGCATTTT. The full variable domain, rest sourced from reference TRBV16 and TRBJ1-5, is GEEVAQTPKHLVRGEGQKAKLYCAPIKGHSYVFWYQQVLKNEFKFLISFQNENVFDETGMPKERFSAKCLPNSPCSLEIQATKLEDSAVYFCASSQSYTAGQPQHFGDGTRLSIL.

The chain links TRBV5-1 to TRBJ2-7; 7 bases match TRBD2. The length of the CDR3 is 15 residues. The V and J ends lost 3 bases and 2 bases, in that order; junction bases with no gene match: 8. CDR1 and CDR2 from the germline V gene are SGHRS and YFSETQ. The DNA for the CDR3 is TGCGCCAGCAGCTCGTACGCCGGGACTACCTACGAGCAGTACTTC. It is translated as CASSSYAGTTYEQYF.

The rearrangement uses TRBV5-4 and TRBJ2-3; D gene unclear. V was pared by 3 bases and J by 5 bases, with 10 bases between. CDR1 and CDR2 (germline): SGHNT, YYREEE (reference sequence). The CDR3 loop spans 13 amino acids. Here the CDR3 DNA reads TGTGCCAGCAGCTCCAGTGTTGTAGATACGCAGTATTTT. Translated: CASSSSVVDTQYF.

The chain has TRBV7-8 and TRBJ2-2; D remains unclear. Germline V gene data show CDR1 as SGHVS and CDR2 as FQNEAQ. The V end lost 5 bases, the J end lost 4 bases, and 11 bases lay between the germline ends. CDR3 length equals 14 residues. CDR3 DNA sequence: TGTGCCAGCAGCCTGCTACTTACCACCGGGGAGCTGTTTTTT. Its translation: CASSLLLTTGELFF.

The CDR3 region has the DNA TGTGCAAGTCCCACCAGTGGCGGTCTAGGGGCGAGCACAGATACGCAGTATTTT. Translating it yields CASPTSGGLGASTDTQYF. V and J are TRBV12-2 and TRBJ2-3; the table's D call, TRBD1, was not checked against the DNA. TRBV12-2 is deemed a pseudogene. The CDR3 spans 18 residues.

The chain recombines TRBV27 with TRBJ2-7; TRBD2 matches at 7 bases. The CDR3 is made up of 14 amino acids. The ends lost 8 bases at V and 2 bases at J; junction bases unmatched: 9. Germline lookup yields CDR1 MNHEY and CDR2 SMNVEV (reference sequence). CDR3 residues: CASGSAGVPYEQYF. The CDR3 bases are TGTGCCAGCGGGTCGGCGGGAGTACCCTACGAGCAGTACTTC.

This chain joins TRBV2 and TRBJ2-2; D unresolved. CDR3 length: 15 amino acids. Germline V gene lookup returns CDR1 SNHLY and CDR2 FYNNEI. V was pared by 4 bases and J by 0 bases, with 9 bases between. Here the CDR3 reads CASSADIPNTGELFF. In DNA form, the CDR3 reads TGTGCCAGCAGTGCTGACATACCGAACACCGGGGAGCTGTTTTTT.

The chain carries TRBV9 and TRBJ2-7; possible D gene TRBD1, 6 bases. V was cut by 3 bases and J by 3 bases, with 13 bases left in between. The CDR3 contains 14 residues. Germline-derived CDR1 and CDR2 are SGDLS and YYNGEE. The CDR3 coding sequence is TGTGCCAGCAGCGGGACAGTCGCAGGCTACGAGCAGTACTTC. Translation gives CASSGTVAGYEQYF.

This clone appeared a single time. The J gene is TRBJ2-7, the V gene TRBV27, with 11 bases lining up with TRBD1. CDR1 MNHEY and CDR2 SMNVEV come from the germline V gene (reference sequence). The CDR3 sequence is 15 residues long. V was pared by 3 bases and J by 5 bases, with 6 bases of the junction left unmatched. CDR3 residues: CASSFQDRGRNEQYF. CDR3 DNA: TGTGCCAGCAGTTTTCAGGACAGGGGGCGGAACGAGCAGTACTTC.

The chain joins TRBV28 to TRBJ2-7; 11 nucleotides agree with TRBD2. This CDR3 contains 16 residues. V lost 7 bases and J lost 2; bases outside the gene matches: 10. Germline V gives CDR1 MDHEN, CDR2 SYDVKM. Written as DNA, the CDR3 is TGTGCCAGCAATAAGGTCCTAGCGGGAGGACCCTACGAGCAGTACTTC. Its protein is CASNKVLAGGPYEQYF.

The rearrangement joins TRBV5-1 to TRBJ1-1; possible D gene TRBD1, 6 bases. The CDR3 runs 15 residues. Looked up from germline, CDR1 is SGHRS and CDR2 is YFSETQ. Trimming stripped 4 bases from V and 6 bases from J, with 19 bases between. The CDR3 loop reads CASSQIQGTISEAFF. The CDR3 DNA sequence: TGCGCCAGCAGCCAAATACAGGGAACGATCTCTGAAGCTTTCTTT.

This clone was recorded only once. This sequence joins TRBV18 and TRBJ2-2; 11 bases match TRBD2. With V trimmed by 4 bases and J by 2 bases, 6 bases remained unmatched. Germline lookup yields CDR1 KGHSH and CDR2 LQKENI. This CDR3 comprises 17 residues. The DNA of the CDR3 is TGTGCCAGCTCACTATTGGGACTAGCGGATAACACCGGGGAGCTGTTTTTT. Translation gives CASSLLGLADNTGELFF.

V usage is TRBV5-6 and J usage is TRBJ1-1; no firm D call. V was shortened by 7 bases and J by 4 bases, with 17 bases between the two germline ends. The CDR3 totals 14 residues. The V gene's germline CDR1 is SGHDT and CDR2 YYEEEE. DNA for the CDR3: TGTGCCAGCGGGCAAATCTGGGGAGGCACTGAAGCTTTCTTT. Amino acids: CASGQIWGGTEAFF. Full variable domain (missing parts from reference TRBV5-6 and TRBJ1-1): DAGVTQSPTHLIKTRGQQVTLRCSPKSGHDTVSWYQQALGQGPQFIFQYYEEEERQRGNFPDRFSGHQFPNYSSELNVNALLLGDSALYLCASGQIWGGTEAFFGQGTRLTVV.

This sequence joins TRBV30 and TRBJ2-4; the match to TRBD2 covers 7 bases. In germline, CDR1 is GTSNPN, CDR2 SVGIG (reference sequence). V lost 8 bases, J lost 8 bases, and 12 bases stayed unmatched. The CDR3 consists of 13 residues. The CDR3 spells CASAWRETDIQYF. The CDR3, as DNA: TGTGCCAGCGCCTGGCGGGAGACGGACATTCAGTACTTC.

V and J are TRBV6-1 and TRBJ2-7; D is possibly TRBD1 (6 bases). The CDR3 spans 14 residues. The V end lost 3 bases, the J end lost 2 bases, and 11 bases lay between the germline ends. The germline gives CDR1 MNHNS, CDR2 SASEGT. Written as DNA, the CDR3 is TGTGCCAGCAGTGAGGGGACACTTCCCTACGAGCAGTACTTC. Translated, it gives CASSEGTLPYEQYF.

The chain carries TRBV2 and TRBJ1-1; 7 bases line up with TRBD1. CDR3 length equals 15 residues. Germline V CDR1 and CDR2: SNHLY, FYNNEI. With V trimmed by 5 bases and J by 1 base, 7 bases remained unmatched. The CDR3 DNA is TGTGCCAGCAGTTACGGGACAGCATCGAACACTGAAGCTTTCTTT. Its translation is CASSYGTASNTEAFF.

The rearrangement uses TRBV4-2 and TRBJ2-7; 11 nucleotides agree with TRBD2. Germline-derived CDR1 and CDR2 are LGHNA and YNFKEQ. CDR3 length equals 16 residues. The J segment lost 5 bases and the V segment lost 2 bases, leaving 8 bases of the junction unmatched. The CDR3 DNA follows: TGTGCCAGCAGCCAACTACTAGCGGGAGAAAAGGACGAGCAGTACTTC. It translates to CASSQLLAGEKDEQYF.

This clone has only one observation. The rearrangement uses TRBV4-2 and TRBJ2-7; perhaps TRBD2 as D (6 bases). CDR3 length: 15 amino acids. Germline V gives CDR1 LGHNA, CDR2 YNFKEQ. Trimming shortened V by 0 bases and J by 4 bases, and 13 bases separated the two germline ends. CDR3 in DNA: TGTGCCAGCAGCCAAGACGGGAGTCGAGGGTACGAGCAGTACTTC. This translates into CASSQDGSRGYEQYF.

The chain couples TRBV7-6 to TRBJ2-7, with 8 positions matching TRBD2. The V gene end was trimmed by 4 bases and the J gene end by 2 bases; junction bases not matched to a gene: 7. In germline, CDR1 is SGHVS, CDR2 FNYEAQ. The CDR3 sequence is 15 residues long. The CDR3 coding sequence is TGTGCCAGCAGCTCCACTAGCGGTAATACCTACGAGCAGTACTTC. Translated: CASSSTSGNTYEQYF.

This clone was found a few times. This CDR3 reads CASSQDRASGYEQYF. The CDR3 DNA reads as TGTGCCAGCAGCCAAGACAGGGCCTCCGGCTACGAGCAGTACTTC. The V and J genes are TRBV4-2 and TRBJ2-7; possibly TRBD1 for D (5 bases). The germline V gene encodes CDR1 LGHNA and CDR2 YNFKEQ. This CDR3 comprises 15 residues. The V gene lost 0 bases and the J gene lost 3 bases, with 12 bases spanning the gap.

The chain combines TRBV30 with TRBJ2-7; 9 bases map to TRBD2. J gave up 1 base and V 0 bases, and 1 base lay outside the gene matches. Germline lookup yields CDR1 GTSNPN and CDR2 SVGIG (reference sequence). This CDR3 region has 14 residues. The CDR3 DNA reads as TGTGCCTGGAGTGTAGCGGGAGGTTCCTACGAGCAGTACTTC. Translating it yields CAWSVAGGSYEQYF.

The gene calls are TRBV5-1 and TRBJ2-7; 13 nucleotides agree with TRBD2. This CDR3 spans 15 amino acids. Germline-derived CDR1 and CDR2 are SGHRS and YFSETQ. With 4 bases clipped from V and 6 bases from J, the junction kept 7 bases outside the gene matches. The CDR3 nucleotides read TGCGCCAGCAGCGGAGGACTAGCGGGAGAGGGCGAGCAGTACTTC. Its translation is CASSGGLAGEGEQYF.

The chain uses TRBV6-1 and TRBJ2-7; D remains ambiguous. This CDR3 comprises 13 residues. Per germline, CDR1 MNHNS and CDR2 SASEGT. Trimming left V 4 bases short and J 6 bases short, with 13 bases between. CDR3: CASSATSVGEQYF. The CDR3 region has the DNA TGTGCCAGCAGTGCTACCTCGGTTGGCGAGCAGTACTTC.

This CDR3 is CASSVSGIGNYGYTF. The CDR3 region has the DNA TGTGCCAGCAGCGTTTCCGGGATTGGGAACTATGGCTACACCTTC. This rearrangement joins TRBV9 to TRBJ1-2; D gene ambiguous. Per the germline V gene, CDR1 is SGDLS and CDR2 is YYNGEE. The V gene lost 2 bases and the J gene lost 2 bases, with 13 bases spanning the gap. CDR3 length: 15 amino acids.